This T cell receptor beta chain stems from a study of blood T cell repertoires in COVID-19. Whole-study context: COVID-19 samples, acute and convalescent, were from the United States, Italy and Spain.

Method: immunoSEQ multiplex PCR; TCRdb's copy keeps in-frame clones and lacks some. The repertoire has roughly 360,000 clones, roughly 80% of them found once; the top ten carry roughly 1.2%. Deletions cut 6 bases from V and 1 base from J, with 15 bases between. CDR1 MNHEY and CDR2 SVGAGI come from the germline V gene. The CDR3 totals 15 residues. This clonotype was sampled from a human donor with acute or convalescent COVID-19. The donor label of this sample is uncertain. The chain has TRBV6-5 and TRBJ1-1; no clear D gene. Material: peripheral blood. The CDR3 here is CASSRLRQQNTEAFF. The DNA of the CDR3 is TGTGCCAGCAGCCGCCTAAGACAACAGAACACTGAAGCTTTCTTT.